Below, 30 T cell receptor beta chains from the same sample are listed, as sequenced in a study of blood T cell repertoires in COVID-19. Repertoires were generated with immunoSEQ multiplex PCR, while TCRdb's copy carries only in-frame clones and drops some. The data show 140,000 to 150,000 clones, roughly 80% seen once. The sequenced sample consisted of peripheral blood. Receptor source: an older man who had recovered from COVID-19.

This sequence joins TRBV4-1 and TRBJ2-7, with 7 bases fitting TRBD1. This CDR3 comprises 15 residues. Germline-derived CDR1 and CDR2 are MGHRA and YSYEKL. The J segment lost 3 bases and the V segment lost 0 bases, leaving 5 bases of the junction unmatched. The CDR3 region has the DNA TGCGCCAGCAGCCAAGAATTACGGGACAGCTACGAGCAGTACTTC. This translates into CASSQELRDSYEQYF.

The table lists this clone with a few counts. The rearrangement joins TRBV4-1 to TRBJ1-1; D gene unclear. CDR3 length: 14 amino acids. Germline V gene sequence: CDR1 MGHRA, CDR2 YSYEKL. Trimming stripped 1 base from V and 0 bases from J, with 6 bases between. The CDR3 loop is CASSQALLNTEAFF. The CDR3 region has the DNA TGCGCCAGCAGCCAAGCCCTACTGAACACTGAAGCTTTCTTT.

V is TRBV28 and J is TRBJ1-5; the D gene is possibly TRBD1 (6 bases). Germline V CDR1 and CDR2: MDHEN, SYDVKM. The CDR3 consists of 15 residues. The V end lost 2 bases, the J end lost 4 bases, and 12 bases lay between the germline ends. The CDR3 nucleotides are TGTGCCAGCAGTTTAAGACTCACAGGGAATCAGCCCCAGCATTTT. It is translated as CASSLRLTGNQPQHF.

The CDR3 protein is CAIATQSTGNYGYTF. In nucleotides, the CDR3 is TGCGCCATCGCCACCCAATCGACAGGGAACTATGGCTACACCTTC. This chain joins TRBV10-2 and TRBJ1-2; TRBD1 matches at 7 bases. In germline, CDR1 is WSHSY, CDR2 SAAADI. V shed 10 bases, J shed 2 bases, and the junction held 13 bases outside the gene matches. The CDR3 contains 15 residues.

The CDR3 DNA follows: TGTGCCAGCAGCCCTCTTGGGGCGGCGCATTACAATGAGCAGTTCTTC. Translation gives CASSPLGAAHYNEQFF. The genes are TRBV7-2 and TRBJ2-1, with TRBD1 as a possible D gene (5 bases). The CDR3 spans 16 residues. CDR1 and CDR2 (germline): SGHTA, FQGNSA. Trimming took 5 bases from V and 4 from J, leaving 18 bases between them.

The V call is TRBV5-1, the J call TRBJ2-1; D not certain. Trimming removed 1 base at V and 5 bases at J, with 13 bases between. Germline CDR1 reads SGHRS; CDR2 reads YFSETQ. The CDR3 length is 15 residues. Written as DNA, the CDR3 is TGCGCCAGCAGCTTGTTTGGGCGTTCCCACAATGAGCAGTTCTTC. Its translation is CASSLFGRSHNEQFF.

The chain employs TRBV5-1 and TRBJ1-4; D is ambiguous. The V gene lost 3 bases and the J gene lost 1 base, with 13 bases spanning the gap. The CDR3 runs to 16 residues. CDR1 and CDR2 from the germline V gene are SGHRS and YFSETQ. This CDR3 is CASSWRTSLTNEKLFF. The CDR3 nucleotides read TGCGCCAGCAGCTGGAGGACGAGTTTAACTAATGAAAAACTGTTTTTT.

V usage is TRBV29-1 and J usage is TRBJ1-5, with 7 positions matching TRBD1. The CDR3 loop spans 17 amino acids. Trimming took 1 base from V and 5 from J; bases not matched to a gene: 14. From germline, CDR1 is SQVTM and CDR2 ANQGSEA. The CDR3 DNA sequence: TGCAGCGTTGAAGCCAACTGGGACAGTCAGGTGGATCAGCCCCAGCATTTT. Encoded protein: CSVEANWDSQVDQPQHF.

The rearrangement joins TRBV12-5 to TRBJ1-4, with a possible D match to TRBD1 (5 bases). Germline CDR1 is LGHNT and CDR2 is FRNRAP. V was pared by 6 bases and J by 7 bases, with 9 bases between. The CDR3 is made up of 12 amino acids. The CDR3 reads CASGQALEKLFF. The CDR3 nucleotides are TGTGCTAGTGGACAGGCCCTTGAAAAACTGTTTTTT.

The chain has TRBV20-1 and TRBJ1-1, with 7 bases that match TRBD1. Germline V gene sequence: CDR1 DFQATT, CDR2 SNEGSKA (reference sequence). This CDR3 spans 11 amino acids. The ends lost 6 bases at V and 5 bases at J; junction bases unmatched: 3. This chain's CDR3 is CSAQGKTEAFF. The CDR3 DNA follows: TGCAGTGCACAGGGGAAGACTGAAGCTTTCTTT.

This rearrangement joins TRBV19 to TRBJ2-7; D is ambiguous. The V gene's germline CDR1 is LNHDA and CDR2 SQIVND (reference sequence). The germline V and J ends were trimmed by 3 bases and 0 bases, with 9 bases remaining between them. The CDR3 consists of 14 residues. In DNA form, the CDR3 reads TGTGCCAGTAGTATTGCGGAGAGCTCCTACGAGCAGTACTTC. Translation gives CASSIAESSYEQYF.

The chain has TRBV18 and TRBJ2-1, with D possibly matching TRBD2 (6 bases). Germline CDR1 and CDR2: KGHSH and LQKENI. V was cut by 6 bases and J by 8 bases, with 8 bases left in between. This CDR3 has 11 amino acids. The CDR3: CASSWGDEQFF. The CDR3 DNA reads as TGTGCCAGCTCCTGGGGGGATGAGCAGTTCTTC.

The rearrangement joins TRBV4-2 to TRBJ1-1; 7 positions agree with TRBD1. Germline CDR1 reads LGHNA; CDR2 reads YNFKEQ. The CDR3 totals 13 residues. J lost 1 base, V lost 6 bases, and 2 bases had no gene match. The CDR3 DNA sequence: TGTGCCAGCAGGCGGGACAGGAACACTGAAGCTTTCTTT. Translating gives CASRRDRNTEAFF.

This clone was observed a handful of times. Here the CDR3 DNA reads TGTGCCAGCAGCCCGCTGAGCCAGGGCAGAGCCCCCATTGGGGAGCAGTACTTC. Protein product: CASSPLSQGRAPIGEQYF. The chain combines TRBV9 with TRBJ2-7; D is possibly TRBD1 (5 bases). This CDR3 spans 18 amino acids. The V end was cut by 4 bases, the J end by 7 bases, with 30 bases between. Germline CDR1 is SGDLS and CDR2 is YYNGEE.

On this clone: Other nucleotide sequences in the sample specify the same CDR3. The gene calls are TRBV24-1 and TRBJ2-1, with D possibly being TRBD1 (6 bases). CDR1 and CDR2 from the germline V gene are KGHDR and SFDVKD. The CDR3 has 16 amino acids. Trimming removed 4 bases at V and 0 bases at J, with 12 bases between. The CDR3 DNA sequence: TGTGCCACCAGTGACGCGGACAGTAGCTCCTACAATGAGCAGTTCTTC. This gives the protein CATSDADSSSYNEQFF.

The CDR3, as DNA: TGCGCCAGCAGCCAATCTCTATCGGACAGGAGGACCTACGAGCAGTACTTC. Its translation is CASSQSLSDRRTYEQYF. This chain uses TRBV4-1 with TRBJ2-7, with 7 bases identical to TRBD1. The germline V gene encodes CDR1 MGHRA and CDR2 YSYEKL. The CDR3 extends over 17 amino acids. V gave up 2 bases and J gave up 2 bases; unmatched junction bases: 12.

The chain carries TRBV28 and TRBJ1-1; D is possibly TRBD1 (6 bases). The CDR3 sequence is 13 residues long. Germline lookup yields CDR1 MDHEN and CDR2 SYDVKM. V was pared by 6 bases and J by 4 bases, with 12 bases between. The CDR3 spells CASSFGTRTEAFF. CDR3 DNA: TGTGCCAGCAGCTTTGGGACACGCACTGAAGCTTTCTTT. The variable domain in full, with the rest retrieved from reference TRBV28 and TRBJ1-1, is DVKVTQSSRYLVKRTGEKVFLECVQDMDHENMFWYRQDPGLGLRLIYFSYDVKMKEKGDIPEGYSVSREKKERFSLILESASTNQTSMYLCASSFGTRTEAFFGQGTRLTVV.

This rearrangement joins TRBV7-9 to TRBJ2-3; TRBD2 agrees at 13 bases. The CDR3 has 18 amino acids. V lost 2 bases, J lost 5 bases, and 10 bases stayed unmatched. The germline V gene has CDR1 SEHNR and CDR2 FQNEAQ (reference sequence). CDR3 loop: CASSLFSPGLAGVDTQYF. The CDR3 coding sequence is TGTGCCAGCAGCTTATTTTCCCCTGGACTAGCGGGAGTAGATACGCAGTATTTT. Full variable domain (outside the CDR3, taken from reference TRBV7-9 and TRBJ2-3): DTGVSQNPRHKITKRGQNVTFRCDPISEHNRLYWYRQTLGQGPEFLTYFQNEAQLEKSRLLSDRFSAERPKGSFSTLEIQRTEQGDSAMYLCASSLFSPGLAGVDTQYFGPGTRLTVL.

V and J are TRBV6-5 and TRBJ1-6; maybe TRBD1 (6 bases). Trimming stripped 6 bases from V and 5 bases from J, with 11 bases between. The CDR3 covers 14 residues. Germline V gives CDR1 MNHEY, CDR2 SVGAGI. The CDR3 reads CASSSDSDNSPLHF. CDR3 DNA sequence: TGTGCCAGCAGCTCGGACAGCGATAATTCACCCCTCCACTTT.

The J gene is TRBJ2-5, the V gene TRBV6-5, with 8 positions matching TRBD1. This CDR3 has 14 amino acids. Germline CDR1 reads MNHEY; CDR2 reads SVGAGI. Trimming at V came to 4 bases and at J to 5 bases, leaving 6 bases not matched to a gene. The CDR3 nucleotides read TGTGCCAGCAGTTCAGGGGGCTTAGGGGAGACCCAGTACTTC. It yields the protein CASSSGGLGETQYF.

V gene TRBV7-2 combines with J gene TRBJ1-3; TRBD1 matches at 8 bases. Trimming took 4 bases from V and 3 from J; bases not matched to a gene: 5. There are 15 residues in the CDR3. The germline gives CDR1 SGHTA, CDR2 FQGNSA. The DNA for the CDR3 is TGTGCCAGCAGCTCAGGACAGGGTGGTGGAAACACCATATATTTT. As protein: CASSSGQGGGNTIYF. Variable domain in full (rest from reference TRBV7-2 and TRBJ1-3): GAGVSQSPSNKVTEKGKDVELRCDPISGHTALYWYRQSLGQGLEFLIYFQGNSAPDKSGLPSDRFSAERTGGSVSTLTIQRTQQEDSAVYLCASSSGQGGGNTIYFGEGSWLTVV.

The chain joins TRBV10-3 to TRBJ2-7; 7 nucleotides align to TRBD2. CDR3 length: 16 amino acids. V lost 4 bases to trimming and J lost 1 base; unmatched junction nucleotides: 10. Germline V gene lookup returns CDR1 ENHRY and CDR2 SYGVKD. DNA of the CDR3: TGTGCCATCAGTGGATCTGAGTGGGAGGGTTCCTACGAGCAGTACTTC. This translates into CAISGSEWEGSYEQYF.

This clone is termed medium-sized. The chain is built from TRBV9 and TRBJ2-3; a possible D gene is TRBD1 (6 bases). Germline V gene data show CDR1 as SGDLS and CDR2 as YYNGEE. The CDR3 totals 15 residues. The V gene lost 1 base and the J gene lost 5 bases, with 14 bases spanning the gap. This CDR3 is CASSVQGSLGDTQYF. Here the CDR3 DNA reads TGTGCCAGCAGCGTACAGGGGAGTTTGGGAGATACGCAGTATTTT.

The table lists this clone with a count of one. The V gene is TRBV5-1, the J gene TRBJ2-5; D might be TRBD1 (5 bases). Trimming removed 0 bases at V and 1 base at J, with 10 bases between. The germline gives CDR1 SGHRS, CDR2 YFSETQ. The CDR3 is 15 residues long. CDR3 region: CASSLDRNFQETQYF. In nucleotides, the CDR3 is TGCGCCAGCAGCTTGGACAGGAACTTCCAAGAGACCCAGTACTTC.

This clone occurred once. The CDR3 DNA sequence: TGTGCCAGCAACCCCAACGGGGTTGCCAATTCACCCCTCCACTTT. Translating gives CASNPNGVANSPLHF. This chain joins TRBV6-1 and TRBJ1-6; no clear D. The germline V gene encodes CDR1 MNHNS and CDR2 SASEGT. V gave up 7 bases and J gave up 7 bases, with 17 bases separating them. There are 15 residues in the CDR3.

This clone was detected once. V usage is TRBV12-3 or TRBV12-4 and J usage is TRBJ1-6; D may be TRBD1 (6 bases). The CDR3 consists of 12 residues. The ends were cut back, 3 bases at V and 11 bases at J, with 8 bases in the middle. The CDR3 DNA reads TGTGCCAGCAGTTTTGGGGGCACACCCCTCCACTTT. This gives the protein CASSFGGTPLHF.

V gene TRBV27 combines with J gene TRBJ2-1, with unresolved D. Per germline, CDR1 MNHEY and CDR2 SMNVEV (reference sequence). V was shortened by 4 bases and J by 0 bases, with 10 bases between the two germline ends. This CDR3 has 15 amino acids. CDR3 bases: TGTGCCAGCAGTTATAGCTGGTACTCCTACAATGAGCAGTTCTTC. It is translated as CASSYSWYSYNEQFF.

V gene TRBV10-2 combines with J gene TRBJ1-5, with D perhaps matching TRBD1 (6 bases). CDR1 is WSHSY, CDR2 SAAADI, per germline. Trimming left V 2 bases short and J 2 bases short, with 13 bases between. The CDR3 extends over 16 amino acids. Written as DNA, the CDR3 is TGCGCCAGCAGTGAGACAGGGAAAGGGGGCAATCAGCCCCAGCATTTT. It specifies CASSETGKGGNQPQHF.

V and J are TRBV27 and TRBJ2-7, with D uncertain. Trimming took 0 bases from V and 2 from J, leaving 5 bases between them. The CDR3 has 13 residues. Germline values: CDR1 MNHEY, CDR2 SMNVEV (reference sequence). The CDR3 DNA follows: TGTGCCAGCAGTTTATCGGGCCCCTACGAGCAGTACTTC. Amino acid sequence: CASSLSGPYEQYF.

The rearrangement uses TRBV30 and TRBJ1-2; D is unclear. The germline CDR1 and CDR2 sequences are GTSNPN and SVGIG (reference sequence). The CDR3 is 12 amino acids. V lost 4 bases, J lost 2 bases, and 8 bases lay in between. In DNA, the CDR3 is TGTGCCTGGAACAGTGAGAACTATGGCTACACCTTC. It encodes CAWNSENYGYTF. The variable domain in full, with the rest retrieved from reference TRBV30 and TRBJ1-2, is SQTIHQWPATLVQPVGSPLSLECTVEGTSNPNLYWYRQAAGRGLQLLFYSVGIGQISSEVPQNLSASRPQDRQFILSSKKLLLSDSGFYLCAWNSENYGYTFGSGTRLTVV.